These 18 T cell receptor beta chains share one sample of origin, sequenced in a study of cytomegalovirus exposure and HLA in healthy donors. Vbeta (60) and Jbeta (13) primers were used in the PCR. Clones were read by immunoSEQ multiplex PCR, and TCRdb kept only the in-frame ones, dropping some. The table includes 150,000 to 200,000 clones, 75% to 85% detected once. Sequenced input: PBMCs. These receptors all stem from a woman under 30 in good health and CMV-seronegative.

CDR3 sequence: CASSEGAWEQYF. The CDR3 DNA reads as TGTGCCAGCAGTGAGGGCGCTTGGGAGCAGTACTTC. The chain carries TRBV25-1 and TRBJ2-7; D is ambiguous. This CDR3 is 12 amino acids long. V was cut by 3 bases and J by 7 bases, with 10 bases left in between. CDR1 is MGHDK, CDR2 SYGVNS, per germline.

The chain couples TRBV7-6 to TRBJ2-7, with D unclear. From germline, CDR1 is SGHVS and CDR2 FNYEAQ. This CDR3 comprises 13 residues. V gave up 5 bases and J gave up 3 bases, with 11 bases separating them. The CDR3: CASSQHTGYEQYF. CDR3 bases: TGTGCCAGCAGCCAACACACGGGCTACGAGCAGTACTTC.

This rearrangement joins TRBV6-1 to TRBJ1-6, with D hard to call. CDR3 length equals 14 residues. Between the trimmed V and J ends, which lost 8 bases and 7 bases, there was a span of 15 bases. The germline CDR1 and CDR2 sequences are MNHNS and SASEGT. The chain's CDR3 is CASWAGIGNSPLHF. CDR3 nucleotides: TGTGCCAGCTGGGCGGGTATCGGGAATTCACCCCTCCACTTT.

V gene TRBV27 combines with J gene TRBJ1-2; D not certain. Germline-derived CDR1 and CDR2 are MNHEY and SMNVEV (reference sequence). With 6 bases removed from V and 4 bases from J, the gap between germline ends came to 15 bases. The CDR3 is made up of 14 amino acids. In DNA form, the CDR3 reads TGTGCCAGCAGCCCCCGTGGCAGTTCCTATGGCTACACCTTC. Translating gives CASSPRGSSYGYTF.

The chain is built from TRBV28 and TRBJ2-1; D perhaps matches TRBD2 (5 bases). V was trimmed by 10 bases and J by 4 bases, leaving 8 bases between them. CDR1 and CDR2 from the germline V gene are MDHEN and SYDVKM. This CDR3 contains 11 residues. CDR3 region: CATGVYNEQFF. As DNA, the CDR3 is TGTGCCACCGGGGTTTACAATGAGCAGTTCTTC.

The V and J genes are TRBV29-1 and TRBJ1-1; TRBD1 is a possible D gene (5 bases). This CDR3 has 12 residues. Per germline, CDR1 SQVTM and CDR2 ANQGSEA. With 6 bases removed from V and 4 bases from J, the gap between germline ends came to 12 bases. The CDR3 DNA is TGCAGCGTACAGGCCCAGGGCACTGAAGCTTTCTTT. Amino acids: CSVQAQGTEAFF.

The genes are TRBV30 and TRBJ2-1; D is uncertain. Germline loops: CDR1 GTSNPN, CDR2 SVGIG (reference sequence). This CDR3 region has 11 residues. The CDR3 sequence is CVGETYNEQFF. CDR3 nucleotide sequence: TGTGTAGGAGAGACCTACAATGAGCAGTTCTTC.

CDR3 DNA sequence: TGTGCCAGCAGTTACTCGATCGACAGGAGCTACGAGCAGTACTTC. Encoded protein: CASSYSIDRSYEQYF. The V and J genes are TRBV6-6 and TRBJ2-7; D is perhaps TRBD1 (6 bases). The germline V and J ends were trimmed by 0 bases and 3 bases, with 12 bases remaining between them. Germline values: CDR1 MNHNY, CDR2 SVGAGI (reference sequence). The CDR3 sequence is 15 residues long.

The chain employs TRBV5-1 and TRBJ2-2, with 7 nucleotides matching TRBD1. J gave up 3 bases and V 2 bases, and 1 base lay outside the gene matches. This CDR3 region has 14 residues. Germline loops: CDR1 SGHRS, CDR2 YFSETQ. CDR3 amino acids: CASSLQGHTGELFF. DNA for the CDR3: TGCGCCAGCAGCTTACAGGGGCACACCGGGGAGCTGTTTTTT.

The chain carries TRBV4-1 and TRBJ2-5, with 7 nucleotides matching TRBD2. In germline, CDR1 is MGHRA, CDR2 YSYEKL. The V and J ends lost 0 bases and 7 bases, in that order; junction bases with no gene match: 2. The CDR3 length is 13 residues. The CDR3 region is CASSQEASGTQYF. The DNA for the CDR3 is TGCGCCAGCAGCCAAGAAGCTAGCGGGACCCAGTACTTC.

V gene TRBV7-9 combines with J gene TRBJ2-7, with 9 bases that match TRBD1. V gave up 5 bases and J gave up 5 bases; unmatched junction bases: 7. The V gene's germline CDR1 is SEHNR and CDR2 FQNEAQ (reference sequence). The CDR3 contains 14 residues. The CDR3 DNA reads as TGTGCCAGCAGCCATGGACAGGGGATCGACGAGCAGTACTTC. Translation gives CASSHGQGIDEQYF.

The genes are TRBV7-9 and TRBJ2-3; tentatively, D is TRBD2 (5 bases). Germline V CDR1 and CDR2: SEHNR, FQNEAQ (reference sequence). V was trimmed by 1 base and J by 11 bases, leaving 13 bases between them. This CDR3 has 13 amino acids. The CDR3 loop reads CASSLGMPDWQYF. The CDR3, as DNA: TGTGCCAGCAGCTTAGGGATGCCGGACTGGCAGTATTTT. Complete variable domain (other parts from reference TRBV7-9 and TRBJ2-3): DTGVSQNPRHKITKRGQNVTFRCDPISEHNRLYWYRQTLGQGPEFLTYFQNEAQLEKSRLLSDRFSAERPKGSFSTLEIQRTEQGDSAMYLCASSLGMPDWQYFGPGTRLTVL.

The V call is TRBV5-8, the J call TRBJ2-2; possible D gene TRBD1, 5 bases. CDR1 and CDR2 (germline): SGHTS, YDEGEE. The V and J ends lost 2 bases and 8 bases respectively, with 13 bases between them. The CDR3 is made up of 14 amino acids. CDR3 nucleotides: TGTGCCAGCAGCTTTAGCAGGGCGGCGGGGGAGCTGTTTTTT. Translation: CASSFSRAAGELFF. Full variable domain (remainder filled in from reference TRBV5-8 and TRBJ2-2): EAGVTQSPTHLIKTRGQQATLRCSPISGHTSVYWYQQALGLGLQFLLWYDEGEERNRGNFPPRFSGRQFPNYSSELNVNALELEDSALYLCASSFSRAAGELFFGEGSRLTVL.

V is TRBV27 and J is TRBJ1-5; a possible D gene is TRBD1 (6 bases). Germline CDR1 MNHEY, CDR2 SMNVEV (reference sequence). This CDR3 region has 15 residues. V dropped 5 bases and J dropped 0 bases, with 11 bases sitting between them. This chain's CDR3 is CASSPWTDSNQPQHF. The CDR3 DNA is TGTGCCAGCAGTCCTTGGACAGATAGCAATCAGCCCCAGCATTTT.

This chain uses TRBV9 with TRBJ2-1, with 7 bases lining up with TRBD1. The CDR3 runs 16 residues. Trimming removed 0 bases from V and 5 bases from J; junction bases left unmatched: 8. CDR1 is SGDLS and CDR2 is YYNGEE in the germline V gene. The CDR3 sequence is CASSVDAGRGNNEQFF. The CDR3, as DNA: TGTGCCAGCAGCGTAGATGCTGGCAGGGGGAACAATGAGCAGTTCTTC.

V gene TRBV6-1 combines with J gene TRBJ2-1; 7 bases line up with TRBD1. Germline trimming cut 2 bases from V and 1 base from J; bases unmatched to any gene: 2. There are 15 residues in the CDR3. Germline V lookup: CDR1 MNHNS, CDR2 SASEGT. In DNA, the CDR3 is TGTGCCAGCAGTGAAAGACAGGGTTCCTACAATGAGCAGTTCTTC. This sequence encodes CASSERQGSYNEQFF.

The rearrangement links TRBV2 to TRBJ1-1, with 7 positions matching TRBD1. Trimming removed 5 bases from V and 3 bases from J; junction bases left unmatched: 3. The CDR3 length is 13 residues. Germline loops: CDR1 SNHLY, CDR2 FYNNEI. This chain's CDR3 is CASSRGGHTEAFF. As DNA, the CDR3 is TGTGCCAGCAGTAGAGGGGGCCACACTGAAGCTTTCTTT.

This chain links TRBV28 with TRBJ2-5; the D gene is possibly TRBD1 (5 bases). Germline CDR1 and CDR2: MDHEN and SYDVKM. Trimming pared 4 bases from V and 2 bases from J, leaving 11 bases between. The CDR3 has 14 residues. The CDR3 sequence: CASSSHRLQETQYF. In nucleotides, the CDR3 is TGTGCCAGCAGTTCCCACAGGTTGCAAGAGACCCAGTACTTC.